These 25 T cell receptor beta chains were sequenced from one sample in a study of human T cells and chemical hapten exposure (dated by TCRdb to the early 2020s). In the paper's terms, the time point label means: pre-sensitization, week 0. The meaning of the sample's treatment or condition label: therapeutic diphenylcyclopropenone sensitization with weekly scalp DPC. The library relied on RACE. The sequencing machine was a NextSeq 500. In-frame beta chains were kept once TCRdb had trimmed the public reads at Q25 with fastp and called clones with MiXCR. Rows are unified per CDR3 protein, each entry keeping the most common DNA and genes. The sample table holds around 250,000 distinct CDR3 sequences, of which 8.6% were seen once. About 2.5% of the sample comes from the top ten. Sequencing was performed on whole blood, taken in connection with sensitization to the hapten diphenylcyclopropenone (DPC). These receptors originate from a woman aged 40 to 49 with alopecia areata. Some clones in this sample may be carry-over from other donors' samples.

The chain couples TRBV10-3 to TRBJ2-5, with 10 bases aligning to TRBD2. V was clipped by 6 bases and J by 0 bases; unmatched bases: 7. From germline, CDR1 is ENHRY and CDR2 SYGVKD. The CDR3 is 16 residues long. This CDR3 is CAISAGTSDNQETQYF. In DNA, the CDR3 is TGTGCCATCAGCGCCGGGACTAGCGACAACCAAGAGACCCAGTACTTC.

A few counts support this clonotype. The rearrangement joins TRBV27 to TRBJ1-1; perhaps TRBD1 as D (5 bases). There are 15 residues in the CDR3. Trimming removed 2 bases at V and 5 bases at J, with 15 bases between. The germline V gene encodes CDR1 MNHEY and CDR2 SMNVEV (reference sequence). The CDR3 sequence is CASSLKGDLGTEAFF. CDR3 sequence (DNA): TGTGCCAGCAGTTTAAAAGGGGATCTGGGGACTGAAGCTTTCTTT.

The chain couples TRBV5-4 to TRBJ2-2, with 9 positions matching TRBD1. V shed 1 base and J 5 bases; nucleotides not matched to a gene: 9. The CDR3 runs 17 residues. Germline V CDR1 and CDR2: SGHNT, YYREEE (reference sequence). The DNA for the CDR3 is TGTGCCAGCAGCTTGAAAGGGGGACAGGGAAGGACCGGGGAGCTGTTTTTT. Translating it yields CASSLKGGQGRTGELFF.

This clonotype appeared many times. This chain connects TRBV5-1 to TRBJ1-1, with 9 bases fitting TRBD1. The germline gives CDR1 SGHRS, CDR2 YFSETQ. The CDR3 runs to 15 residues. V lost 3 bases to trimming and J lost 2 bases; unmatched junction nucleotides: 5. CDR3 bases: TGCGCCAGCAGCTCGAAGACAGGGGGAAACACTGAAGCTTTCTTT. Translation gives CASSSKTGGNTEAFF.

The chain is built from TRBV29-1 and TRBJ1-2; TRBD1 matches 12 bases. The CDR3 runs 12 residues. Trimming removed 7 bases from V and 6 bases from J; junction bases left unmatched: 3. From germline, CDR1 is SQVTM and CDR2 ANQGSEA. CDR3 sequence reads: CSGGTGGDGYTF. DNA for the CDR3: TGCAGCGGTGGGACAGGGGGCGATGGCTACACCTTC.

This clonotype was seen a handful of times. The rearrangement links TRBV6-6 to TRBJ2-3, with D possibly being TRBD1 or TRBD2 (5 bases each). CDR3 length: 15 residues. The germline CDR1 and CDR2 sequences are MNHNY and SVGAGI (reference sequence). The V gene lost 7 bases and the J gene lost 3 bases, with 17 bases spanning the gap. CDR3 sequence (DNA): TGTGCCAGCAACTCCCGGGACCCTCGGACAGATACGCAGTATTTT. Translated, it gives CASNSRDPRTDTQYF.

In its sample, this clonotype was seen a few times. The chain uses TRBV4-3 and TRBJ1-1, with 8 nucleotides matching TRBD1. This CDR3 has 15 residues. The V gene's germline CDR1 is LGHNA and CDR2 YSLEER. Unmatched junction bases numbered 4, after V lost 2 bases and J lost 2 bases. Here the CDR3 DNA reads TGCGCCAGCAGCCAACACGGACAGGGAAACACTGAAGCTTTCTTT. Residues: CASSQHGQGNTEAFF.

The V gene is TRBV4-1, the J gene TRBJ2-2, with 7 bases that match TRBD1. The CDR3 runs 15 residues. Germline loops: CDR1 MGHRA, CDR2 YSYEKL. Germline trimming cut 5 bases from V and 1 base from J; bases unmatched to any gene: 4. The CDR3 sequence is CASSIGQVNTGELFF. The CDR3 bases are TGCGCCAGCAGCATAGGACAGGTGAACACCGGGGAGCTGTTTTTT.

At least ten counts were recorded for this clonotype. The CDR3 spells CASSTGRGSPLHF. The DNA for the CDR3 is TGTGCCAGTTCGACAGGGAGGGGATCACCCCTCCACTTT. The V and J genes are TRBV6-1 and TRBJ1-6; TRBD1 matches 7 bases. The ends lost 9 bases at V and 10 bases at J; junction bases unmatched: 9. Germline V gives CDR1 MNHNS, CDR2 SASEGT. The CDR3 is made up of 13 amino acids.

The sample holds many counts of this clonotype. The chain links TRBV7-9 to TRBJ1-6; 11 positions match TRBD1. With 3 bases clipped from V and 6 bases from J, the junction kept 1 base outside the gene matches. The length of the CDR3 is 15 residues. The germline V gene encodes CDR1 SEHNR and CDR2 FQNEAQ (reference sequence). The CDR3 nucleotides are TGTGCCAGCAGCTTGGGACAGGGGGTTAATTCACCCCTCCACTTT. Amino acid sequence: CASSLGQGVNSPLHF.

The chain employs TRBV5-1 and TRBJ2-5; 7 positions match TRBD1. There are 14 residues in the CDR3. V shed 5 bases and J 0 bases; nucleotides not matched to a gene: 4. In germline, CDR1 is SGHRS, CDR2 YFSETQ. The CDR3 protein is CASRTGTDQETQYF. CDR3 in DNA: TGCGCCAGCAGGACAGGGACAGACCAAGAGACCCAGTACTTC.

In its sample, this clonotype was seen a few times. The genes are TRBV6-1 and TRBJ1-2; 7 nucleotides line up with TRBD1. There are 14 residues in the CDR3. Germline V gives CDR1 MNHNS, CDR2 SASEGT. Trimming removed 2 bases from V and 3 bases from J; junction bases left unmatched: 3. The CDR3 DNA is TGTGCCAGCAGTGAATGGGGGACAGACTATGGCTACACCTTC. Translating it yields CASSEWGTDYGYTF.

This clonotype was seen only a few times. The rearrangement uses TRBV6-2 or TRBV6-3 and TRBJ1-2; no firm D call. Germline V CDR1 and CDR2: MNHEY, SVGEGT. There are 15 residues in the CDR3. The V end lost 6 bases, the J end lost 4 bases, and 18 bases lay between the germline ends. For the CDR3, the DNA is TGTGCCAGCAGCCCACCTGCGAGGCAGCTCTATGGCTACACCTTC. Translating it yields CASSPPARQLYGYTF.

This clonotype was detected a few times. This sequence joins TRBV29-1 and TRBJ2-1; D remains unclear. CDR3 size: 10 residues. The V end was cut by 4 bases, the J end by 8 bases, with 6 bases between. Germline CDR1 is SQVTM and CDR2 is ANQGSEA. The CDR3 DNA reads as TGCAGCGTTGGACACTATGAGCAGTTCTTC. This gives the protein CSVGHYEQFF.

The table lists this clonotype with a count of one. The rearrangement joins TRBV7-2 to TRBJ2-7; 8 nucleotides agree with TRBD2. Losses at the gene ends were 0 bases for V and 1 base for J; bases not matched to a gene: 5. CDR3 length: 16 amino acids. Germline CDR1 and CDR2: SGHTA and FQGNSA. The CDR3 nucleotides read TGTGCCAGCAGCTTAGCGAGAGTAGCGGGATCCTACGAGCAGTACTTC. This gives the protein CASSLARVAGSYEQYF.

This clonotype came up a few times. The rearrangement uses TRBV4-2 and TRBJ2-7; 13 bases map to TRBD2. Germline CDR1 LGHNA, CDR2 YNFKEQ. V trimming: 0 bases; J trimming: 5 bases; junction bases outside the gene matches: 4. The CDR3 loop spans 16 amino acids. CDR3 nucleotide sequence: TGTGCCAGCAGCCAAGATAGGACTAGCGGGAGTGACGAGCAGTACTTC. It specifies CASSQDRTSGSDEQYF.

The V gene is TRBV12-3 or TRBV12-4, the J gene TRBJ1-2, with D maybe TRBD1 (5 bases). The CDR3 runs 14 residues. V gave up 6 bases and J gave up 4 bases, with 15 bases separating them. CDR3 sequence reads: CASSTNAGFYGYTF. CDR3 nucleotide sequence: TGTGCCAGCAGCACAAACGCAGGGTTCTATGGCTACACCTTC.

This clonotype appeared a few times. The chain couples TRBV5-5 to TRBJ1-4; the match to TRBD1 covers 8 bases. CDR1 is SGHKS, CDR2 YYEKEE, per germline (reference sequence). Germline trimming cut 3 bases from V and 3 bases from J; bases unmatched to any gene: 7. The CDR3 is 16 residues long. As DNA, the CDR3 is TGTGCCAGCAGCTCCGGACAGGGAAGCGCTAATGAAAAACTGTTTTTT. Translation: CASSSGQGSANEKLFF.

Concerning this clonotype itself: The CDR3 end shows no conserved phenylalanine or tryptophan, and so a read error is likely. The chain links TRBV7-9 to TRBJ2-1; 8 bases line up with TRBD2. The V segment lost 5 bases and the J segment 3 bases; nucleotides outside the gene matches: 6. Germline loops: CDR1 SEHNR, CDR2 FQNEAQ (reference sequence). The CDR3 length is 15 residues. This CDR3 reads CASSTQRERYNEQFS. The CDR3 coding sequence is TGTGCCAGCAGCACCCAGCGGGAGCGCTACAATGAGCAGTTCTCC.

This clonotype was counted between two and nine times. The rearrangement uses TRBV20-1 and TRBJ2-7; 7 bases are shared with TRBD1. In germline, CDR1 is DFQATT, CDR2 SNEGSKA (reference sequence). The length of the CDR3 is 13 residues. J lost 5 bases, V lost 0 bases, and 4 bases had no gene match. The CDR3 protein is CSAREGRGNEQYF. For the CDR3, the DNA is TGCAGTGCTAGAGAGGGCAGGGGGAACGAGCAGTACTTC.

In this sample, this clonotype turned up a few times. This chain links TRBV29-1 with TRBJ2-1; 7 bases match TRBD2. The germline CDR1 and CDR2 sequences are SQVTM and ANQGSEA. The V and J ends lost 5 bases and 6 bases, in that order; junction bases with no gene match: 10. The CDR3 totals 14 residues. CDR3 DNA: TGCAGCGTTCGCCCCCGGACTAGGGGCAATGAGCAGTTCTTC. This encodes CSVRPRTRGNEQFF.

The chain recombines TRBV6-5 with TRBJ2-7; D uncertain. CDR1 and CDR2 (germline): MNHEY, SVGAGI. With 5 bases removed from V and 2 bases from J, the gap between germline ends came to 13 bases. The CDR3 has 14 residues. The CDR3 protein is CASSLKSFPYEQYF. In nucleotides, the CDR3 is TGTGCCAGCAGTCTGAAGTCTTTCCCCTACGAGCAGTACTTC.

The chain combines TRBV4-1 with TRBJ1-1, with D tentatively TRBD1 (6 bases). The V gene's germline CDR1 is MGHRA and CDR2 YSYEKL. The CDR3 loop spans 17 amino acids. The V gene lost 0 bases and the J gene lost 1 base, with 15 bases spanning the gap. This chain's CDR3 is CASSQEEGGPWNTEAFF. The CDR3 DNA reads TGCGCCAGCAGCCAAGAGGAGGGGGGCCCCTGGAACACTGAAGCTTTCTTT.

This clonotype has more than one count but fewer than ten. The chain links TRBV27 to TRBJ2-7; 9 bases line up with TRBD1. The CDR3 extends over 16 amino acids. V trimming: 7 bases; J trimming: 2 bases; junction bases outside the gene matches: 12. Germline values: CDR1 MNHEY, CDR2 SMNVEV (reference sequence). CDR3 nucleotides: TGTGCCAGCACCTATCGGAAGGGACAGGGCACCTACGAGCAGTACTTC. Translated, it gives CASTYRKGQGTYEQYF.

This rearrangement joins TRBV9 to TRBJ2-3; D perhaps matches TRBD2 (5 bases). With 3 bases removed from V and 2 bases from J, the gap between germline ends came to 13 bases. This CDR3 comprises 15 residues. CDR1 SGDLS and CDR2 YYNGEE come from the germline V gene. The CDR3 loop reads CASSGYQRSTDTQYF. CDR3 DNA sequence: TGTGCCAGCAGCGGGTATCAGCGGTCCACAGATACGCAGTATTTT.